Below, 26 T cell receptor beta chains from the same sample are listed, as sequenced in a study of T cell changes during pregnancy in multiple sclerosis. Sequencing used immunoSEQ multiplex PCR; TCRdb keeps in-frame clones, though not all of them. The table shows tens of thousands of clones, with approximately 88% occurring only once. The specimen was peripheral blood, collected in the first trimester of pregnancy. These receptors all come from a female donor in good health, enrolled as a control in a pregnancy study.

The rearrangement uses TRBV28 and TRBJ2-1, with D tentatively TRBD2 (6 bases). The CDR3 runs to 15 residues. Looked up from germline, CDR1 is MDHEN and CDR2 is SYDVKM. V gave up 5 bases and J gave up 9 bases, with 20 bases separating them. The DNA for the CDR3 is TGTGCCAGCAGTAGAGGCCCAGGAGGGCCGGTTGAGCAGTTCTTC. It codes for CASSRGPGGPVEQFF.

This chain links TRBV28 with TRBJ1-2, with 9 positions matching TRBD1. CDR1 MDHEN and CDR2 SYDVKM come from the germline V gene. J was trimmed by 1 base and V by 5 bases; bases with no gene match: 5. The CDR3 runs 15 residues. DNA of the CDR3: TGTGCCAGCAGTCCATCGGGACAGGGTAACTATGGCTACACCTTC. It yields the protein CASSPSGQGNYGYTF.

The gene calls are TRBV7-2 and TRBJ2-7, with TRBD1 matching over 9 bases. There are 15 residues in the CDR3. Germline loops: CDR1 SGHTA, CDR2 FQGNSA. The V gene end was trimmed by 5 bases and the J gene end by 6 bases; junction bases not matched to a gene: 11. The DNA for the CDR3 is TGTGCCAGCAGCCGCGGGCCACAGGGGGCGAGCGAGCAGTACTTC. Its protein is CASSRGPQGASEQYF.

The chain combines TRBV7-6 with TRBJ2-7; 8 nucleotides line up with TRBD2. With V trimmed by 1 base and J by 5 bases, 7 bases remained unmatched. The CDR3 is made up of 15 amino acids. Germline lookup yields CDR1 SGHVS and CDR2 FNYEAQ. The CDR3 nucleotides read TGTGCCAGCAGCTTAGTCGGGGGGGCCGACCACGAGCAGTACTTC. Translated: CASSLVGGADHEQYF. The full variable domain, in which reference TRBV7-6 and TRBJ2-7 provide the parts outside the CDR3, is GAGVSQSPRYKVTKRGQDVALRCDPISGHVSLYWYRQALGQGPEFLTYFNYEAQQDKSGLPNDRFSAERPEGSISTLTIQRTEQRDSAMYRCASSLVGGADHEQYFGPGTRLTVT.

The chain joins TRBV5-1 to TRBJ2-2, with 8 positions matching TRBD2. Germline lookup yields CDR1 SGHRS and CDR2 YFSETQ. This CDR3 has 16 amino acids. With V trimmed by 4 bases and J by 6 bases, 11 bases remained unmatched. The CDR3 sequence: CASSQTGTSRSGELFF. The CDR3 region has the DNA TGCGCCAGCAGCCAAACCGGGACTAGTCGGTCCGGGGAGCTGTTTTTT.

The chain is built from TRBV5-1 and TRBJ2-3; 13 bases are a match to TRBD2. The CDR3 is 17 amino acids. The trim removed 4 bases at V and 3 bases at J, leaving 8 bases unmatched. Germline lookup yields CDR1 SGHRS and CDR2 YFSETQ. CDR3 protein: CASSPRTSGSRTDTQYF. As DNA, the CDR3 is TGCGCCAGCAGCCCCCGGACTAGCGGGAGCCGAACAGATACGCAGTATTTT.

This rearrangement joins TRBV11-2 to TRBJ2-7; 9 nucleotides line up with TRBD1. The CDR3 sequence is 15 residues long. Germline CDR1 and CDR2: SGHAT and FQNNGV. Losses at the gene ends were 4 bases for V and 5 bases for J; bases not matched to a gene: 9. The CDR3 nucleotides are TGTGCCAGCAGCTCGATCCGGGACAGGGTGCACGAGCAGTACTTC. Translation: CASSSIRDRVHEQYF.

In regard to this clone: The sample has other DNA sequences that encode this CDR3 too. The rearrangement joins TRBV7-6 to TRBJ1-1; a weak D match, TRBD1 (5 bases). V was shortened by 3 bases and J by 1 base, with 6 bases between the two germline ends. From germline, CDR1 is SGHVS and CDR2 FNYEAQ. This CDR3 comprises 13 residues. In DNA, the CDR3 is TGTGCCAGCAGCTTGGGGCAGAACACTGAAGCTTTCTTT. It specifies CASSLGQNTEAFF.

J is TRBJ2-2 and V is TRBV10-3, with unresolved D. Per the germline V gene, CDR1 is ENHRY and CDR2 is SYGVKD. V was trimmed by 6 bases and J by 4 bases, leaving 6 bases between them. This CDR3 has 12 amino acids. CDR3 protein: CAIRSSTGELFF. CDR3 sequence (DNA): TGTGCCATCAGGTCGTCCACCGGGGAGCTGTTTTTT.

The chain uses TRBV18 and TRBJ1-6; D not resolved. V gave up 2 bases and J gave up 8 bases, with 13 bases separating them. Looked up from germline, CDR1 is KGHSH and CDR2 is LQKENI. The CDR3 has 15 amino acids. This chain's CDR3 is CASSPEHPGDSPLHF. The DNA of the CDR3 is TGTGCCAGCTCACCAGAACACCCGGGTGATTCACCCCTCCACTTT. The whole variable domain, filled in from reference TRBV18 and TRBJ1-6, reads NAGVMQNPRHLVRRRGQEARLRCSPMKGHSHVYWYRQLPEEGLKFMVYLQKENIIDESGMPKERFSAEFPKEGPSILRIQQVVRGDSAAYFCASSPEHPGDSPLHFGNGTRLTVT.

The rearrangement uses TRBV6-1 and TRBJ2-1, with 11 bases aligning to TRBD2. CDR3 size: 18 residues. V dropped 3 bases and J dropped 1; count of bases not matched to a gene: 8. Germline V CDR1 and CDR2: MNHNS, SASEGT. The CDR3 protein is CASSDGLAGLFSYNEQFF. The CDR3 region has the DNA TGTGCCAGCAGTGACGGACTAGCGGGCCTATTTTCCTACAATGAGCAGTTCTTC.

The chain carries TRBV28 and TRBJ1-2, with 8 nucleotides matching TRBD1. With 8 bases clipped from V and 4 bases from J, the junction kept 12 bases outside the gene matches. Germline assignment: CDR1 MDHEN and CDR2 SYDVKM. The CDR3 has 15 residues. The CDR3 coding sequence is TGTGCCAGCGCCTCTTACAGGGGGAGTGGCTATGGCTACACCTTC. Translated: CASASYRGSGYGYTF.

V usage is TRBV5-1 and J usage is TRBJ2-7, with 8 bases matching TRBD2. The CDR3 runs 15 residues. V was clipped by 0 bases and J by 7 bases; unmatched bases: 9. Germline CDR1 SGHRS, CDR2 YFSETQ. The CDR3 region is CASSLDGTRSSEQYF. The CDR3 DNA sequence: TGCGCCAGCAGCTTGGACGGGACTAGGAGTTCTGAGCAGTACTTC. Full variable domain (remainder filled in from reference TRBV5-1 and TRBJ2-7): KAGVTQTPRYLIKTRGQQVTLSCSPISGHRSVSWYQQTPGQGLQFLFEYFSETQRNKGNFPGRFSGRQFSNSRSEMNVSTLELGDSALYLCASSLDGTRSSEQYFGPGTRLTVT.

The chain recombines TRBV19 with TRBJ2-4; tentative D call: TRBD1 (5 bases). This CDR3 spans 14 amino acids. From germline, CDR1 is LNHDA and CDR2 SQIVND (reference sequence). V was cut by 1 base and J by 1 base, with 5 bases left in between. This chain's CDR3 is CASSIAGAKNIQYF. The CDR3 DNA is TGTGCCAGTAGTATAGCAGGGGCCAAAAACATTCAGTACTTC.

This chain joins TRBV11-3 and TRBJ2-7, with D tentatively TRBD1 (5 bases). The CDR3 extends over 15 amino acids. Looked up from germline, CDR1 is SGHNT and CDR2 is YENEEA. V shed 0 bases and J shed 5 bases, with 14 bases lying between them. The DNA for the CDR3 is TGTGCCAGCAGCTTAGACTCACAGGTCAGTCACGAGCAGTACTTC. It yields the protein CASSLDSQVSHEQYF.

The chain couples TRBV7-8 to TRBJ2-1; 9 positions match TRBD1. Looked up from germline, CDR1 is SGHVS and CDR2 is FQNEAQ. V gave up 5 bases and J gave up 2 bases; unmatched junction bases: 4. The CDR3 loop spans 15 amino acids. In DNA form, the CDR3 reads TGTGCCAGCAGCCTTAGGGACAGGGCCTACAATGAGCAGTTCTTC. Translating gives CASSLRDRAYNEQFF.

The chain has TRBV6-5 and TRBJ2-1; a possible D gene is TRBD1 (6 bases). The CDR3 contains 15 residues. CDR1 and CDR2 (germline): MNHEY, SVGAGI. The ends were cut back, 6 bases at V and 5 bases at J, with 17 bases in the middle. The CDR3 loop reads CASSRQVTGHNEQFF. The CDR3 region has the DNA TGTGCCAGCAGCCGACAGGTCACGGGGCACAATGAGCAGTTCTTC.

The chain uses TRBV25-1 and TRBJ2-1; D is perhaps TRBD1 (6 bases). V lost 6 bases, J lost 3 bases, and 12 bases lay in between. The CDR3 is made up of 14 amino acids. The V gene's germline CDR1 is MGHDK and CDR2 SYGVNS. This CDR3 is CASREQGLYNEQFF. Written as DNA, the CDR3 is TGTGCCAGCAGGGAACAGGGCCTCTACAATGAGCAGTTCTTC.

This chain's CDR3 is CASSPRNGYGYTF. CDR3 DNA: TGTGCCAGCAGCCCGAGGAACGGCTATGGCTACACCTTC. The V call is TRBV28, the J call TRBJ1-2; D unresolved. V lost 6 bases to trimming and J lost 4 bases, with 12 bases between them. This CDR3 is built from 13 residues. Germline CDR1 and CDR2: MDHEN and SYDVKM.

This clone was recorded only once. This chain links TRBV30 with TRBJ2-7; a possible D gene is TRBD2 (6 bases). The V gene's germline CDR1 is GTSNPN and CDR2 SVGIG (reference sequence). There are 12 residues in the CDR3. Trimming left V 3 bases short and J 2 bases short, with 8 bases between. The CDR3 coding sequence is TGTGCCTGGAGGGGCGGGGCCTACGAGCAGTACTTC. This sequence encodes CAWRGGAYEQYF. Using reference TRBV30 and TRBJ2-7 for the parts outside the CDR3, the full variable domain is SQTIHQWPATLVQPVGSPLSLECTVEGTSNPNLYWYRQAAGRGLQLLFYSVGIGQISSEVPQNLSASRPQDRQFILSSKKLLLSDSGFYLCAWRGGAYEQYFGPGTRLTVT.

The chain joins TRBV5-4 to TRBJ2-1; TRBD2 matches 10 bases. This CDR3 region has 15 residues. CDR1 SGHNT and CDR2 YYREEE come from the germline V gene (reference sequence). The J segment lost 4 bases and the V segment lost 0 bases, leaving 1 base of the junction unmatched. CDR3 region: CASSLERGGYNEQFF. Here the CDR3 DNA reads TGTGCCAGCAGCTTGGAGCGGGGGGGTTACAATGAGCAGTTCTTC.

The CDR3 loop reads CASSSTGAQGALHF. DNA for the CDR3: TGTGCCAGCAGCTCGACAGGGGCCCAGGGGGCCCTCCACTTT. The chain joins TRBV11-2 to TRBJ1-6; TRBD1 matches at 8 bases. CDR3 length equals 14 residues. Germline CDR1 and CDR2: SGHAT and FQNNGV. The V segment lost 4 bases and the J segment 14 bases; nucleotides outside the gene matches: 10.

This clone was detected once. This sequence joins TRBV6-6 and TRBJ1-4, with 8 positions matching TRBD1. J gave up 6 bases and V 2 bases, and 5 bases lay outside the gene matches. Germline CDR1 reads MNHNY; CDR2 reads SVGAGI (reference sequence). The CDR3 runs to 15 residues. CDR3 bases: TGTGCCAGCAGTTACCCAGGACAGGGTGATGAAAAACTGTTTTTT. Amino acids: CASSYPGQGDEKLFF.

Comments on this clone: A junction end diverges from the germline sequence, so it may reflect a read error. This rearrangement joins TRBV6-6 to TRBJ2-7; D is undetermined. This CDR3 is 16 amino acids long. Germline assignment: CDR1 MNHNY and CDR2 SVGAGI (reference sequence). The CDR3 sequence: CASSYSMWVSVPEEYF. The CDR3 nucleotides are TGTGCCAGCAGTTACTCGATGTGGGTCTCGGTCCCCGAGGAGTACTTC.

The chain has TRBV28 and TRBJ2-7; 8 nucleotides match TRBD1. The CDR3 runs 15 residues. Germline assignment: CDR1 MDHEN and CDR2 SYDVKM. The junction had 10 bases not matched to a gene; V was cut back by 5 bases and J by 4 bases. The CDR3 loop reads CASSAPGTGKYEQYF. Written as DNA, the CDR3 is TGTGCCAGCAGTGCCCCCGGGACAGGCAAGTACGAGCAGTACTTC.

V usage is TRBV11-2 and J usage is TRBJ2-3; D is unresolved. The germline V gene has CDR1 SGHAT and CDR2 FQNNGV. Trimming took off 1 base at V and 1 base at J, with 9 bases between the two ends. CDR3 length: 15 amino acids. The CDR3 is CASSLGAVGTDTQYF. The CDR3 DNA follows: TGTGCCAGCAGCTTAGGTGCGGTGGGCACAGATACGCAGTATTTT.